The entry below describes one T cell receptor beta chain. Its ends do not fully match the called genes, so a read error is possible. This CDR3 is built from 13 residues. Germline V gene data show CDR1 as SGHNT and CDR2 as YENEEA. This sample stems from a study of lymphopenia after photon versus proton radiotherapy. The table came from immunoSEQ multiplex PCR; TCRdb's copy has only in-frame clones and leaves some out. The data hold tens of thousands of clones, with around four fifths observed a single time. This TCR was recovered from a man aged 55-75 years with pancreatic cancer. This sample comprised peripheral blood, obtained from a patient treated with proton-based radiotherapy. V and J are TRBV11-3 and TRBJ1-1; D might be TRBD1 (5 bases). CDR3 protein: CASSPGPGFAEWF. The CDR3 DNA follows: TGTGCCAGCAGCCCGGGACCCGGTTTTGCGGAGTGGTTT.